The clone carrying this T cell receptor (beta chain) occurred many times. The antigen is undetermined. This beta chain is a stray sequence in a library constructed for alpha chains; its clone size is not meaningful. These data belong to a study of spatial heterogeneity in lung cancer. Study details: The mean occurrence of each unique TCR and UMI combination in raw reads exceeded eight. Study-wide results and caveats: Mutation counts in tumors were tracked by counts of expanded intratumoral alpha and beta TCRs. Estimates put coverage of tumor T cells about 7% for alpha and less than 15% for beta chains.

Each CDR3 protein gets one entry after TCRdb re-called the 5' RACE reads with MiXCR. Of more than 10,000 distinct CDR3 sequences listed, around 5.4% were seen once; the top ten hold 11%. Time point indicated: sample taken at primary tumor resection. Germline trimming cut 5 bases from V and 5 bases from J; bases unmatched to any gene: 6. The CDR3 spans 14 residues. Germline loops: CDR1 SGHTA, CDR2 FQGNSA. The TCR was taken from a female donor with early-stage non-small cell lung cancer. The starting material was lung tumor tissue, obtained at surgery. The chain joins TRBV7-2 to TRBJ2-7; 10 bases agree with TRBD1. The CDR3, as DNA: TGTGCCAGCAGCCTGACAGGGGGCAGGAACGAGCAGTACTTC. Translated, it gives CASSLTGGRNEQYF.